This is a list of T cell receptor beta chains from one sample in a study of blood T cells in healthy people across ages. MiXCR, applied by TCRdb to the 5' RACE reads, yields one record per CDR3 protein. The sample contains 550,000 to 750,000 distinct CDR3 sequences, around 20% of which appear only once. Sequences were obtained from blood. These receptors were taken from a man in his 70s in good health. Both conserved end residues are part of each CDR3. The order of the fields is D gene, J gene, V gene, clone size, CDR3 DNA, CDR3 protein. A D gene is named only where the DNA matches it firmly. Some rows mark clone size as missing; the rest say once, few, many or name a class of expanded clone.

>NA|TRBJ2-1|TRBV4-3|NA
TGCGTCAGCAGCCGTACCAATGAGCAGTTCTTC
CVSSRTNEQFF
>NA|TRBJ2-7|TRBV6-1|NA
TGTGCCAGCAGACCGGGACAAGCCTACGAGCAGTACTTC
CASRPGQAYEQYF
>TRBD1|TRBJ2-2|TRBV20-1|NA
TGCAGTGCAACAGGGGGCGTTCCCGGGGAGCTGTTTTTT
CSATGGVPGELFF
>TRBD2|TRBJ2-7|TRBV27|NA
TGTGCCAGCAGTTACCTAGCGGGGGGCTACGAGCAGTACTTC
CASSYLAGGYEQYF
>NA|TRBJ2-3|TRBV20-1|NA
TGCAGTGCTCCGAGCCGACAGCAACATACGCAGTATTTT
CSAPSRQQHTQYF
>TRBD2|TRBJ2-5|TRBV18|NA
TGTGCCAGCTCACCACAGTCTAGCGGGCTCCAAGAGACCCAGTACTTC
CASSPQSSGLQETQYF
>TRBD1|TRBJ2-1|TRBV5-1|NA
TGCGCCAGCTCGGACAGGGTAAATGAGCAGTTCTTC
CASSDRVNEQFF
>NA|TRBJ1-1|TRBV12-3/TRBV12-4|NA
TGTGCCAGCAGTTTTTTACAGGAGAACACTGAAGCTTTCTTT
CASSFLQENTEAFF
>TRBD2|TRBJ2-7|TRBV3-1|few
TGTGCCAGCAGCCAAGGGGACTACCATCCCTACGAGCAGTACTTC
CASSQGDYHPYEQYF
>NA|TRBJ1-2|TRBV6-1|few
TGTGCCAGCAGTGAAATTGGGTATGGCTACACCTTC
CASSEIGYGYTF
>NA|TRBJ1-6|TRBV9|NA
TGTGCCAGCAGCGTAGCACAGGATAATTCACCCCTCCACTTT
CASSVAQDNSPLHF
>NA|TRBJ2-7|TRBV5-1|few
TGCGCCAGCAGCTTGGTTGCCGGGATCACAAAATACGAGCAGTACTTC
CASSLVAGITKYEQYF
>TRBD2|TRBJ2-3|TRBV7-9|few
TGTGCCAGCAGCCCCCAGACTAGCACGCAGTATTTT
CASSPQTSTQYF